Detailed here is one TCR beta chain. This entry belongs to a study of CD8 T cells in Susac syndrome. While CD8+ and CD4+ T cells were isolated negatively, TEMRA cells were enriched by FACS. Reverse transcription of roughly 0.45 to 1 ug RNA was carried out with random hexamers. Amplification of TCR beta CDR3 by immunoSEQ multiplex PCR spanned 54 Vbeta and 13 Jbeta. From the immunoSEQ multiplex PCR reads, TCRdb called clonotypes with MiXCR, one entry per CDR3 protein. This table holds a few hundred thousand distinct CDR3 sequences, around 90% found once. Sequences were obtained from CD8+ T cells from PBMCs. The receptor was isolated from a human donor with multiple sclerosis.

As DNA, the CDR3 is TGCGCCAGCAGCACCGGACTTAACTACGAGCAGTACTTC. Amino acids: CASSTGLNYEQYF. The chain is built from TRBV5-1 and TRBJ2-7; D might be TRBD2 (5 bases). V was cut by 4 bases and J by 3 bases, with 11 bases left in between. The germline CDR1 and CDR2 sequences are SGHRS and YFSETQ. This CDR3 has 13 amino acids.